This is a list of T cell receptor beta chains from one sample in a study of blood T cell repertoires in COVID-19. Repertoires were generated with immunoSEQ multiplex PCR, while TCRdb's copy carries only in-frame clones and drops some. In the table there are about 98,000 clones, 82% of which are singletons. Sample: peripheral blood. These receptors were obtained from a man between 70 and 80 years old with active or convalescent COVID-19. Both conserved end residues are trimmed from each CDR3. The order of the fields is D gene, J gene, V gene, CDR3 protein. D genes are given only for firm matches.

TRBD2	TRBJ2-3	TRBV5-8	ASSRRLTGGTDTQY
TRBD2	TRBJ2-7	TRBV5-4	ASSLGLAGVYEQY
.	TRBJ2-3	TRBV6-6	ASSKWDFTSTDTQY
.	TRBJ1-3	TRBV4-1	ASSQDGGIGGNTIY
.	TRBJ2-5	TRBV4-3	ASSQDLREETQY
TRBD1	TRBJ1-1	TRBV4-1	ASSRDRADTEAF
.	TRBJ1-4	TRBV6-2/TRBV6-3	ASSHGGMMF
.	TRBJ1-1	TRBV27	ASSPGQPRTEAF
TRBD2	TRBJ2-7	TRBV5-1	ASSLQRGPTYEQY
.	TRBJ1-2	TRBV6-6	ASRDRSAGPYGYT
.	TRBJ1-1	TRBV19	ASSTGIEAF
TRBD2	TRBJ2-2	TRBV7-2	ASSVLVAGGYTGELF
TRBD2	TRBJ2-1	TRBV6-2/TRBV6-3	ASSYSTSGGISYNEQF
TRBD1	TRBJ2-7	TRBV15	ATSRGDREHEQY
.	TRBJ2-2	TRBV16	ASSPPDSPNTGELF
.	TRBJ1-2	TRBV6-5	ASRRGPTHPDGYT
.	TRBJ2-1	TRBV2	ASSGTHRSEQF
.	TRBJ1-1	TRBV6-5	ASSSPGLMNTEAF
.	TRBJ1-2	TRBV7-9	ASSNTGRNYGYT
.	TRBJ2-2	TRBV30	AWSQIVGELF
TRBD2	TRBJ2-3	TRBV29-1	SVPTSDSTDTQY
.	TRBJ1-3	TRBV28	ASSPNYRDSGNTIY
.	TRBJ2-7	TRBV5-1	ASSSGTLGSYEQY
.	TRBJ1-1	TRBV5-1	ASSLGTVMNTEAF
TRBD2	TRBJ2-1	TRBV11-3	ASSLAGTSGGAWNEQF
TRBD2	TRBJ2-1	TRBV6-5	ASRGSGGRGNEQF
TRBD2	TRBJ2-3	TRBV5-1	ASTLVWGGTTDTQY
.	TRBJ1-1	TRBV7-9	ASSLAAGVSMNTEAF
.	TRBJ2-7	TRBV12-5	ASGRQGPIYEQY
.	TRBJ2-7	TRBV11-3	ASSLGAGNTEQY
.	TRBJ2-7	TRBV7-9	ASGGSSFPYEQY
.	TRBJ2-7	TRBV3-1/TRBV3-2	ASSRNSRYYEQY
TRBD1	TRBJ1-1	TRBV6-6	ASSPSDREAF
.	TRBJ1-1	TRBV30	AWSRRQVVNTEAF
.	TRBJ1-1	TRBV7-9	ASSAVNTEAF
.	TRBJ1-1	TRBV18	ASSPGGARRVGTEAF
.	TRBJ2-5	TRBV4-1	ASSPENSSPRSQETQY
TRBD2	TRBJ2-3	TRBV5-4	ASRRTSGGRDTQY
.	TRBJ2-7	TRBV11-2	ASSSTQGAEQY
TRBD1	TRBJ2-2	TRBV25-1	ASSEAGGTGELF
.	TRBJ2-2	TRBV27	ASGRTWTGELF
.	TRBJ2-7	TRBV15	ATSTRTGQGSYEQY
.	TRBJ2-1	TRBV6-6	ASRDETLSSYNEQF
.	TRBJ2-7	TRBV6-5	ASRIPGHPYEQY
.	TRBJ1-2	TRBV2	ASSEGGAGAYGYT
TRBD1	TRBJ1-2	TRBV29-1	SVPGQGREGYT
.	TRBJ1-2	TRBV6-5	ASSYEAGEGYGYT